The 15 T cell receptor beta chains below come from one sample, sequenced in a study of T cell repertoires in cytomegalovirus infection. TCRdb re-called the reads through MiXCR, storing one row per CDR3 protein. The table records some 240,000 distinct CDR3 sequences, about 18% of them present only once. The sequenced sample was CD8+ T cells from PBMCs. The receptors stem from a human donor in good health (CMV status not recorded). Some clones in this sample may be carry-over from other donors' samples.

This clonotype has at least ten counts. The V call is TRBV6-1, the J call TRBJ1-3; 7 bases are a match to TRBD1. After removal of 7 bases from V and 0 bases from J, the junction contained 18 bases not matched to a gene. This CDR3 is 19 amino acids long. CDR1 MNHNS and CDR2 SASEGT come from the germline V gene. CDR3 region: CASIGTAPGFVASGNTIYF. The CDR3 DNA reads as TGTGCCAGCATTGGGACAGCTCCCGGGTTTGTTGCCTCTGGAAACACCATATATTTT.

This clonotype occurred a few times. A much larger clone differs by one base, so this may be a read error. The conserved final phenylalanine or tryptophan is absent from the CDR3, which likely points to a read error. The genes are TRBV7-8 and TRBJ2-7; 7 bases are shared with TRBD1. Germline V gene lookup returns CDR1 SGHVS and CDR2 FQNEAQ. V gave up 6 bases and J gave up 5 bases; unmatched junction bases: 10. The CDR3 has 14 residues. The CDR3 DNA sequence: TGTGCCAGCAGTATGACAGGGCCTTCCGACGAGCAGTACTCC. This encodes CASSMTGPSDEQYS.

This clonotype was seen at least ten times. The gene calls are TRBV7-6 and TRBJ2-1, with D perhaps assigned TRBD1 or TRBD2 (5 bases each). V shed 1 base and J shed 1 base, with 8 bases lying between them. Germline CDR1 and CDR2: SGHVS and FNYEAQ. The CDR3 runs to 15 residues. The CDR3 nucleotides are TGTGCCAGCAGCTTAGATGGGGGATCCTACAATGAGCAGTTCTTC. As protein: CASSLDGGSYNEQFF.

This clonotype was counted between two and nine times. The chain combines TRBV4-2 with TRBJ2-3, with 9 nucleotides matching TRBD2. This CDR3 contains 17 residues. From germline, CDR1 is LGHNA and CDR2 YNFKEQ. Trimming removed 0 bases from V and 2 bases from J; junction bases left unmatched: 6. The CDR3 is CASSQDKGGGATDTQYF. The CDR3 DNA sequence: TGTGCCAGCAGCCAAGATAAAGGCGGGGGGGCCACAGATACGCAGTATTTT.

CDR3 DNA sequence: TGCGCCAGCAGTGAGTCTCATCCCCGAGCTTTCTTT. The encoded protein is CASSESHPRAFF. The chain is built from TRBV10-2 and TRBJ1-1; D is uncertain. Between the trimmed V and J ends, which lost 0 bases and 10 bases, there was a span of 9 bases. Germline V gene sequence: CDR1 WSHSY, CDR2 SAAADI. The CDR3 consists of 12 residues.

The sample holds a few counts of this clonotype. V gene TRBV3-1 combines with J gene TRBJ2-1, with a possible D match to TRBD2 (7 bases). Trimming removed 4 bases at V and 7 bases at J, with 17 bases between. The CDR3 contains 15 residues. Per the germline V gene, CDR1 is LGHDT and CDR2 is YNNKEL (reference sequence). The CDR3 region has the DNA TGTGCCAGCAGCCCCCCGTCGGGGGGCCATAATGAGCAGTTCTTC. This gives the protein CASSPPSGGHNEQFF.

This clonotype was picked up a small number of times. The chain employs TRBV7-9 and TRBJ1-3, with D unresolved. V was shortened by 4 bases and J by 0 bases, with 4 bases between the two germline ends. CDR3 size: 13 residues. Germline V lookup: CDR1 SEHNR, CDR2 FQNEAQ (reference sequence). The CDR3 reads CASSSFSGNTIYF. The CDR3 DNA reads TGTGCCAGCAGCTCATTCTCTGGAAACACCATATATTTT.

This clonotype was seen ten or more times. The chain is built from TRBV14 and TRBJ2-2; 13 bases are a match to TRBD2. CDR1 is SGHDN and CDR2 is FVKESK in the germline V gene. The CDR3 runs 21 residues. The ends lost 2 bases at V and 2 bases at J; junction bases unmatched: 14. The CDR3 bases are TGTGCCAGCAGCCAACGTTTCCGCCCCGGGACTAGCGGGGAAAACACCGGGGAGCTGTTTTTT. Residues: CASSQRFRPGTSGENTGELFF.

The chain combines TRBV5-1 with TRBJ2-3, with unresolved D. Trimming cost V 1 base and J 3 bases, with 9 bases left between them. There are 14 residues in the CDR3. Germline values: CDR1 SGHRS, CDR2 YFSETQ. The CDR3 DNA reads TGCGCCAGCAGCTTGAGGCATGAGACAGATACGCAGTATTTT. Amino acid sequence: CASSLRHETDTQYF.

There are a few counts of this clonotype. This rearrangement joins TRBV2 to TRBJ2-7; 7 bases are shared with TRBD1. Trimming removed 4 bases from V and 1 base from J; junction bases left unmatched: 7. The CDR3 loop spans 15 amino acids. CDR1 SNHLY and CDR2 FYNNEI come from the germline V gene. As DNA, the CDR3 is TGTGCCAGCAGTGGATCCGGGACAGTTTCCTACGAGCAGTACTTC. This encodes CASSGSGTVSYEQYF. The full variable domain, with the rest looked up from reference TRBV2 and TRBJ2-7, is EPEVTQTPSHQVTQMGQEVILRCVPISNHLYFYWYRQILGQKVEFLVSFYNNEISEKSEIFDDQFSVERPDGSNFTLKIRSTKLEDSAMYFCASSGSGTVSYEQYFGPGTRLTVT.

This clonotype was found many times. This CDR3 reads CASSLRSGQRAYNEQFF. The CDR3 DNA follows: TGTGCCAGCAGCTTGAGATCGGGGCAGCGAGCCTACAATGAGCAGTTCTTC. The chain carries TRBV7-8 and TRBJ2-1, with D perhaps TRBD1 or TRBD2 (5 bases each). Germline CDR1 and CDR2: SGHVS and FQNEAQ. The CDR3 is made up of 17 amino acids. V was pared by 3 bases and J by 2 bases, with 17 bases between.

The rearrangement joins TRBV7-9 to TRBJ2-7, with a weak D call TRBD1 (5 bases). Germline V lookup: CDR1 SEHNR, CDR2 FQNEAQ (reference sequence). V gave up 5 bases and J gave up 1 base, with 21 bases separating them. The CDR3 has 17 residues. CDR3 sequence: CASSRNIRDSESYEQYF. The CDR3 region has the DNA TGTGCCAGCAGCCGAAATATCCGTGACAGCGAGTCCTACGAGCAGTACTTC.

The genes are TRBV20-1 and TRBJ1-5; D gene uncertain. Germline loops: CDR1 DFQATT, CDR2 SNEGSKA (reference sequence). The CDR3 contains 14 residues. With 3 bases removed from V and 0 bases from J, the gap between germline ends came to 9 bases. CDR3 residues: CSARFGLSNQPQHF. The CDR3 DNA follows: TGCAGTGCTAGGTTCGGCCTTAGCAATCAGCCCCAGCATTTT.

This clonotype was counted ten times or more. This chain uses TRBV7-9 with TRBJ1-3, with unresolved D. V was clipped by 6 bases and J by 8 bases, with 11 bases between them. The CDR3 runs to 12 residues. Germline CDR1 SEHNR, CDR2 FQNEAQ (reference sequence). CDR3 nucleotides: TGTGCCAGCAGTCCTACGGTCGACACCATATATTTT. Residues: CASSPTVDTIYF.

This clonotype was seen repeatedly, ten times or more. This chain uses TRBV6-2 or TRBV6-3 with TRBJ1-1; 12 nucleotides align to TRBD1. The germline V gene encodes CDR1 MNHEY and CDR2 SVGEGT. V dropped 5 bases and J dropped 4; count of bases not matched to a gene: 8. The CDR3 has 16 residues. DNA for the CDR3: TGTGCCAGCAGTCCCGGGACAGGGGGCTTGGGCACTGAAGCTTTCTTT. This translates into CASSPGTGGLGTEAFF.